The 8 T cell receptor beta chains reported below all come from one sample, sequenced in a study of control samples from healthy donors and cancer patients. The repertoire was sequenced with immunoSEQ multiplex PCR; TCRdb's copy has only in-frame clones and lacks some. Here the sample spans around 170,000 clones, 80% to 95% being singletons. The sequenced sample was blood. These receptors originate from a woman in her thirties in good health.

The CDR3 sequence is CASSSDRPHGYTF. CDR3 nucleotide sequence: TGTGCCAGTAGTTCGGACAGACCTCATGGCTACACCTTC. The V call is TRBV19, the J call TRBJ1-2; D may be TRBD1 (6 bases). Per germline, CDR1 LNHDA and CDR2 SQIVND (reference sequence). Trimming took off 5 bases at V and 6 bases at J, with 13 bases between the two ends. CDR3 size: 13 residues.

The genes are TRBV7-9 and TRBJ2-5; 9 bases align to TRBD2. V trimming: 3 bases; J trimming: 5 bases; junction bases outside the gene matches: 4. CDR3 length: 14 amino acids. Germline-derived CDR1 and CDR2 are SEHNR and FQNEAQ (reference sequence). In DNA form, the CDR3 reads TGTGCCAGCAGCTTTGGGGCGGGGGGGGAGACCCAGTACTTC. Its translation is CASSFGAGGETQYF. The full variable domain, rest sourced from reference TRBV7-9 and TRBJ2-5, is DTGVSQNPRHKITKRGQNVTFRCDPISEHNRLYWYRQTLGQGPEFLTYFQNEAQLEKSRLLSDRFSAERPKGSFSTLEIQRTEQGDSAMYLCASSFGAGGETQYFGPGTRLLVL.

V and J are TRBV7-2 and TRBJ2-4; D is ambiguous. This CDR3 spans 14 amino acids. Germline V lookup: CDR1 SGHTA, CDR2 FQGNSA. Trimming pared 3 bases from V and 0 bases from J, leaving 6 bases between. The CDR3 DNA is TGTGCCAGCAGCTTCTCACTAGCCAAAAACATTCAGTACTTC. This translates into CASSFSLAKNIQYF.

This clone occurred once. V and J are TRBV27 and TRBJ2-1; 9 bases align to TRBD2. The CDR3 consists of 20 residues. Unmatched junction bases numbered 21, after V lost 5 bases and J lost 4 bases. Germline V gene lookup returns CDR1 MNHEY and CDR2 SMNVEV (reference sequence). The CDR3, as DNA: TGTGCCAGCAGTACCATCCCAGGGAGGCTGTGGCGGGAGGGTTACAATGAGCAGTTCTTC. Protein sequence: CASSTIPGRLWREGYNEQFF.

The chain links TRBV12-5 to TRBJ2-1, with a weak D call TRBD2 (6 bases). V was pared by 5 bases and J by 10 bases, with 18 bases between. CDR3 length equals 14 residues. Per the germline V gene, CDR1 is LGHNT and CDR2 is FRNRAP. The CDR3 bases are TGTGCTAGTGGTCCCCCGTCCCTGGGAGGAGAGCAGTTCTTC. Translation: CASGPPSLGGEQFF.

The chain is built from TRBV7-2 and TRBJ2-3; D may be TRBD1 (6 bases). CDR3 length equals 16 residues. Trimming cost V 2 bases and J 2 bases, with 14 bases left between them. The V gene's germline CDR1 is SGHTA and CDR2 FQGNSA. CDR3 nucleotide sequence: TGTGCCAGCAGCTTACTCAGGACAGCGCCCACAGATACGCAGTATTTT. As protein: CASSLLRTAPTDTQYF.

The V and J genes are TRBV19 and TRBJ1-5, with no clear D. Trimming cost V 4 bases and J 3 bases, with 10 bases left between them. Germline-derived CDR1 and CDR2 are LNHDA and SQIVND (reference sequence). The CDR3 is 14 amino acids. CDR3 residues: CASSTNGANQPQHF. The CDR3, as DNA: TGTGCCAGTAGTACGAACGGAGCCAATCAGCCCCAGCATTTT.

The chain links TRBV27 to TRBJ1-2; D ambiguous. The V end lost 0 bases, the J end lost 8 bases, and 7 bases lay between the germline ends. This CDR3 is 12 amino acids long. Germline V gene lookup returns CDR1 MNHEY and CDR2 SMNVEV (reference sequence). This CDR3 is CASSLSGGGYTF. CDR3 nucleotides: TGTGCCAGCAGTTTATCAGGTGGAGGCTACACCTTC.